This T cell receptor beta chain was sequenced in a study of T cell changes during pregnancy in multiple sclerosis. This clone was observed once. Trimming took 3 bases from V and 13 from J; bases not matched to a gene: 9. This CDR3 has 14 residues. Germline loops: CDR1 MNHEY, CDR2 SMNVEV (reference sequence). Libraries were prepared by immunoSEQ multiplex PCR; TCRdb keeps only in-frame clonotypes and omits some of them. The table includes more than 85,000 clones, about 93% detected once. Sequencing was performed on peripheral blood, taken in the third trimester of pregnancy. The chain is built from TRBV27 and TRBJ2-1; 10 positions agree with TRBD2. This TCR was recovered from a female donor in good health, enrolled as a control in a pregnancy study. For the CDR3, the DNA is TGTGCCAGCAGTTTTAGGGCTAGCGGGAGTAGCCAGTTCTTC. As protein: CASSFRASGSSQFF.